The 4 T cell receptor beta chains presented below share a single source sample, sequenced in a study of response to subunit inactivated influenza vaccine. One entry per CDR3 protein results from TCRdb running MiXCR on the RT-PCR reads. Seen here are 500,000 to 600,000 distinct CDR3 sequences, 13% observed once, and the top ten hold less than 15%. The starting material was PBMCs from blood, obtained 40 to 50 days after vaccination. All receptors derive from a man between 50 and 59 years old who received an inactivated influenza vaccine.

V gene TRBV11-3 combines with J gene TRBJ2-1; no clear D. This CDR3 spans 15 amino acids. The V gene's germline CDR1 is SGHNT and CDR2 YENEEA. Trimming left V 0 bases short and J 0 bases short, with 6 bases between. In DNA form, the CDR3 reads TGTGCCAGCAGCTTAGAAGGAGACTCCTACAATGAGCAGTTCTTC. Protein product: CASSLEGDSYNEQFF.

This clonotype was counted a few times. The rearrangement uses TRBV2 and TRBJ2-1; 7 nucleotides align to TRBD2. Per germline, CDR1 SNHLY and CDR2 FYNNEI. This CDR3 is 13 amino acids long. J lost 7 bases, V lost 2 bases, and 2 bases had no gene match. The CDR3 DNA sequence: TGTGCCAGCAGTGAATACGGGGGGAATGAGCAGTTCTTC. Amino acid sequence: CASSEYGGNEQFF.

Many counts were recorded for this clonotype. V and J are TRBV20-1 and TRBJ2-3, with D possibly TRBD1 on 6 matching bases. The CDR3 consists of 15 residues. The germline gives CDR1 DFQATT, CDR2 SNEGSKA (reference sequence). The V end lost 0 bases, the J end lost 6 bases, and 16 bases lay between the germline ends. The CDR3 loop reads CSARDGRGGRDTQYF. For the CDR3, the DNA is TGCAGTGCTAGAGATGGTCGAGGGGGTAGGGATACGCAGTATTTT.

In nucleotides, the CDR3 is TGTGCCAGCAGCGGTCCTTCCGGGCCCTTGATGGGCTACACCTTC. Its protein is CASSGPSGPLMGYTF. The V call is TRBV9, the J call TRBJ1-2; D is ambiguous. Germline V gives CDR1 SGDLS, CDR2 YYNGEE. The germline V and J ends were trimmed by 3 bases and 8 bases, with 20 bases remaining between them. This CDR3 is 15 amino acids long.